One sample yielded the 19 T cell receptor beta chains listed below, sequenced in a study of vaccination and CD4 T cells after COVID-19. Researchers used the Oncomine TCR Beta short-read assay to sequence DNA from cultured CD4+ T cells. TCRdb processed the PCR reads anew with MiXCR; each CDR3 protein has one entry. Here the sample spans 15,000 to 20,000 distinct CDR3 sequences, 55% to 60% being singletons. Treatment here: roughly ten-day PBMC culture with coronavirus spike peptide pools or control peptides (ViraFEST assay). No cognate antigen is known for these TCRs. Sequencing was performed on CD4+ T cells from blood, cultured in vitro, taken after SARS-CoV-2 vaccination. These receptors were taken from a human donor who had recovered from COVID-19.

This clonotype appeared a few times. This chain connects TRBV11-3 to TRBJ1-2, with 7 bases aligning to TRBD1. The trim removed 5 bases at V and 8 bases at J, leaving 11 bases unmatched. The CDR3 runs 14 residues. In germline, CDR1 is SGHNT, CDR2 YENEEA. For the CDR3, the DNA is TGTGCCAGCAGCGCCCGCCGGGACAGAGCCGGCTACACCTTC. This gives the protein CASSARRDRAGYTF.

The rearrangement links TRBV7-9 to TRBJ2-2; no firm D call. The V and J ends lost 5 bases and 3 bases respectively, with 10 bases between them. Germline V lookup: CDR1 SEHNR, CDR2 FQNEAQ (reference sequence). The CDR3 contains 14 residues. CDR3 region: CASSKASHTGELFF. CDR3 DNA: TGTGCCAGCAGCAAAGCTAGTCACACCGGGGAGCTGTTTTTT.

This chain uses TRBV7-9 with TRBJ2-2; 15 positions agree with TRBD2. V trimming: 3 bases; J trimming: 6 bases; junction bases outside the gene matches: 8. In germline, CDR1 is SEHNR, CDR2 FQNEAQ (reference sequence). The CDR3 consists of 18 residues. For the CDR3, the DNA is TGTGCCAGCAGCTTTGCCGGACTAGCGGGAGGGGTTGCCGGGGAGCTGTTTTTT. Protein product: CASSFAGLAGGVAGELFF.

This clonotype was counted a few times. CDR3 nucleotide sequence: TGTGCCAGCCAAAGCCCGGGGGGGCCGAACACCGGGGAGCTGTTTTTT. Protein: CASQSPGGPNTGELFF. The J gene is TRBJ2-2, the V gene TRBV28; TRBD2 matches at 8 bases. Germline loops: CDR1 MDHEN, CDR2 SYDVKM. V lost 8 bases to trimming and J lost 0 bases; unmatched junction nucleotides: 8. The CDR3 runs 16 residues.

The chain couples TRBV18 to TRBJ2-5; 10 bases align to TRBD2. This CDR3 comprises 15 residues. Germline loops: CDR1 KGHSH, CDR2 LQKENI. V lost 2 bases, J lost 5 bases, and 5 bases stayed unmatched. The CDR3 DNA follows: TGTGCCAGCTCACCAGAGCGGGGGGGCCGGGAGACCCAGTACTTC. It yields the protein CASSPERGGRETQYF. Based on the CDR3 plus reference TRBV18 and TRBJ2-5, the full variable domain is NAGVMQNPRHLVRRRGQEARLRCSPMKGHSHVYWYRQLPEEGLKFMVYLQKENIIDESGMPKERFSAEFPKEGPSILRIQQVVRGDSAAYFCASSPERGGRETQYFGPGTRLLVL.

The chain links TRBV5-4 to TRBJ1-6; D not certain. Germline CDR1 and CDR2: SGHNT and YYREEE (reference sequence). The CDR3 is 13 amino acids. The V and J ends lost 4 bases and 7 bases respectively, with 9 bases between them. CDR3 region: CASSTDTNSPLHF. In DNA, the CDR3 is TGTGCCAGCAGCACTGACACCAATTCACCCCTCCACTTT.

V usage is TRBV11-3 and J usage is TRBJ1-2; D perhaps matches TRBD1 (6 bases). The CDR3 consists of 16 residues. V was shortened by 8 bases and J by 2 bases, with 21 bases between the two germline ends. The germline CDR1 and CDR2 sequences are SGHNT and YENEEA. The CDR3 bases are TGTGCCAGCTATGACGGGGGGCCAACGCTAAACTATGGCTACACCTTC. Amino acid sequence: CASYDGGPTLNYGYTF.

The chain has TRBV7-9 and TRBJ1-6; D is undetermined. Germline CDR1 SEHNR, CDR2 FQNEAQ (reference sequence). The CDR3 length is 15 residues. Trimming removed 0 bases from V and 5 bases from J, with 8 bases in between. CDR3 DNA: TGTGCCAGCAGCTTAGCGGGCCAGGATAATTCACCCCTCCACTTT. This codes for CASSLAGQDNSPLHF.

The rearrangement uses TRBV11-3 and TRBJ1-1, with unresolved D. The CDR3 sequence is 17 residues long. Trimming left V 0 bases short and J 1 base short, with 15 bases between. Germline V CDR1 and CDR2: SGHNT, YENEEA. The CDR3 sequence is CASSLEAAQKQNTEAFF. In nucleotides, the CDR3 is TGTGCCAGCAGCTTAGAGGCGGCCCAGAAGCAGAACACTGAAGCTTTCTTT.

The gene calls are TRBV7-2 and TRBJ2-7; D gene uncertain. V was cut by 2 bases and J by 5 bases, with 19 bases left in between. This CDR3 comprises 16 residues. Germline-derived CDR1 and CDR2 are SGHTA and FQGNSA. CDR3 coding DNA: TGTGCCAGCAGCTTATGGGGTTCAGAACCTACCCACGAGCAGTACTTC. Translating it yields CASSLWGSEPTHEQYF.

V is TRBV6-5 and J is TRBJ1-4; weak D call: TRBD1 (5 bases). Germline assignment: CDR1 MNHEY and CDR2 SVGAGI. The V gene lost 2 bases and the J gene lost 2 bases, with 12 bases spanning the gap. The CDR3 sequence is 16 residues long. CDR3 nucleotides: TGTGCCAGCAGTTACGCAACAGGATCCACTAATGAAAAACTGTTTTTT. Translation: CASSYATGSTNEKLFF.

This clonotype has more than one count but fewer than ten. V gene TRBV27 combines with J gene TRBJ2-5, with D perhaps matching TRBD2 (6 bases). The CDR3 contains 12 residues. Germline CDR1 and CDR2: MNHEY and SMNVEV (reference sequence). Trimming cost V 5 bases and J 12 bases, with 16 bases left between them. CDR3 protein: CASSGTASGEYF. The CDR3 DNA sequence: TGTGCCAGCAGTGGAACAGCCTCGGGGGAGTACTTC.

This chain links TRBV11-2 with TRBJ2-7; the D is unclear. Germline assignment: CDR1 SGHAT and CDR2 FQNNGV. Trimming shortened V by 0 bases and J by 3 bases, and 9 bases separated the two germline ends. This CDR3 has 14 residues. The CDR3 nucleotides are TGTGCCAGCAGCTTAGAGGGCGCTTACTACGAGCAGTACTTC. Its protein is CASSLEGAYYEQYF. Looking up the rest from reference TRBV11-2 and TRBJ2-7 gives the full variable domain: EAGVAQSPRYKIIEKRQSVAFWCNPISGHATLYWYQQILGQGPKLLIQFQNNGVVDDSQLPKDRFSAERLKGVDSTLKIQPAKLEDSAVYLCASSLEGAYYEQYFGPGTRLTVT.

The chain recombines TRBV28 with TRBJ1-2, with no clear D. Germline V gives CDR1 MDHEN, CDR2 SYDVKM. CDR3 size: 11 residues. The ends were cut back, 6 bases at V and 2 bases at J, with 4 bases in the middle. CDR3 in amino acids: CASRVNYGYTF. The CDR3 DNA follows: TGTGCCAGCAGGGTAAACTATGGCTACACCTTC.

V gene TRBV6-5 combines with J gene TRBJ1-1; no reliable D call. The CDR3 sequence is 14 residues long. CDR1 MNHEY and CDR2 SVGAGI come from the germline V gene. V was cut by 0 bases and J by 4 bases, with 9 bases left in between. This chain's CDR3 is CASSYSFPSTEAFF. DNA of the CDR3: TGTGCCAGCAGTTACTCCTTCCCCTCCACTGAAGCTTTCTTT.

The chain joins TRBV7-9 to TRBJ1-1; TRBD1 matches 9 bases. The germline CDR1 and CDR2 sequences are SEHNR and FQNEAQ (reference sequence). With 5 bases clipped from V and 1 base from J, the junction kept 11 bases outside the gene matches. This CDR3 region has 17 residues. CDR3 loop: CASSPRLDRGRNTEAFF. In nucleotides, the CDR3 is TGTGCCAGCAGCCCAAGACTGGACAGGGGAAGGAACACTGAAGCTTTCTTT.

This chain joins TRBV2 and TRBJ1-1; 7 bases line up with TRBD1. The germline gives CDR1 SNHLY, CDR2 FYNNEI. Trimming took 4 bases from V and 4 from J; bases not matched to a gene: 6. The CDR3 loop spans 14 amino acids. Written as DNA, the CDR3 is TGTGCCAGCAGTGCGGTCAGGGGGTTCACTGAAGCTTTCTTT. Encoded protein: CASSAVRGFTEAFF.

The chain couples TRBV7-9 to TRBJ1-3, with D maybe TRBD1 (5 bases). This CDR3 has 14 residues. CDR1 is SEHNR, CDR2 FQNEAQ, per germline (reference sequence). The germline V and J ends were trimmed by 6 bases and 2 bases, with 11 bases remaining between them. The chain's CDR3 is CASRPGTAGNTIYF. The CDR3 region has the DNA TGTGCCAGCAGGCCAGGGACTGCTGGAAACACCATATATTTT.

This chain connects TRBV19 to TRBJ1-2; 11 nucleotides align to TRBD1. There are 15 residues in the CDR3. J was trimmed by 7 bases and V by 9 bases; bases with no gene match: 13. Germline values: CDR1 LNHDA, CDR2 SQIVND (reference sequence). The CDR3 spells CASIGQGASHAGYTF. CDR3 nucleotides: TGTGCCAGCATAGGACAGGGGGCGTCACACGCTGGCTACACCTTC.